This paragraph covers one T cell receptor (beta chain) sequence. Per sample, reverse transcription was split into eight reactions. Template switching appended UMIs that held a 6-nucleotide sample barcode. TCRdb processed the 5' RACE reads again and assigns one entry to each CDR3 protein, with no DNA. Its listing shows some 100,000 distinct CDR3 sequences. Whole-blood RNA isolation (total RNA) proceeded without T cell sorting. The data were taken from a study of monozygotic twins with inflammatory bowel disease. Sequencing was done on a sample of blood. The receptor's source is a human donor with ulcerative colitis or Crohn's disease, or a healthy co-twin of an affected twin (not recorded which).

This chain's CDR3 is CASSIGPADGYTF. This chain connects TRBV9 to TRBJ1-2. Looked up from germline, CDR1 is SGDLS and CDR2 is YYNGEE. The CDR3 loop spans 13 amino acids.